Following are 20 T cell receptor beta chains from one sample sequenced in a study of beta chain features in type 1 diabetes. Study observations and caveats: Moderately but significantly shorter TCRB CDR3s were found in Type 1 diabetes patients in all four CD4+ subsets.

Their antigens remain unidentified. Sequenced material consisted of expressed TCRB transcripts (all of the isolated RNA was reverse transcribed). Profiling relied on immunoSEQ multiplex PCR, and the TCRdb table lists in-frame clones only, not all of them. The sample has hundreds of thousands of clones, over 13% seen once. Sequenced material: naive CD4+ T cells from blood. Source of these receptors: a young man with type 1 diabetes.

V usage is TRBV7-2 and J usage is TRBJ2-7; possibly TRBD1 or TRBD2 for D (5 bases each). This CDR3 has 15 residues. V gave up 3 bases and J gave up 0 bases, with 12 bases separating them. From germline, CDR1 is SGHTA and CDR2 FQGNSA. CDR3 amino acids: CASSFEGFSSYEQYF. The CDR3 bases are TGTGCCAGCAGCTTTGAGGGGTTTAGCTCCTACGAGCAGTACTTC.

This clone was picked up a small number of times. V gene TRBV2 combines with J gene TRBJ2-3, with D possibly TRBD1 on 5 matching bases. Between the trimmed V and J ends, which lost 5 bases and 5 bases, there was a span of 8 bases. Per germline, CDR1 SNHLY and CDR2 FYNNEI. The CDR3 loop spans 12 amino acids. DNA of the CDR3: TGTGCCAGCAGTCGACAGCTAGATACGCAGTATTTT. It specifies CASSRQLDTQYF. The variable domain in full, completed from reference TRBV2 and TRBJ2-3, reads EPEVTQTPSHQVTQMGQEVILRCVPISNHLYFYWYRQILGQKVEFLVSFYNNEISEKSEIFDDQFSVERPDGSNFTLKIRSTKLEDSAMYFCASSRQLDTQYFGPGTRLTVL.

V gene TRBV5-6 combines with J gene TRBJ2-7, with 9 bases identical to TRBD1. This CDR3 spans 14 amino acids. The germline V gene has CDR1 SGHDT and CDR2 YYEEEE. V lost 5 bases and J lost 4; bases outside the gene matches: 7. The CDR3 region is CASRSTGGGYEQYF. The DNA for the CDR3 is TGTGCCAGCAGGAGTACAGGGGGCGGGTACGAGCAGTACTTC.

This clone was seen only a few times. The chain combines TRBV29-1 with TRBJ1-1; a weak D match, TRBD1 (5 bases). V lost 0 bases and J 1 base, leaving 6 bases between the germline ends. In germline, CDR1 is SQVTM, CDR2 ANQGSEA. The CDR3 has 13 amino acids. CDR3: CSVEEQENTEAFF. The CDR3 nucleotides read TGCAGCGTTGAAGAACAGGAGAACACTGAAGCTTTCTTT.

The CDR3 here is CASSQAIMTDLNTEAFF. The CDR3 coding sequence is TGTGCCAGCAGCCAAGCTATAATGACAGATCTGAACACTGAAGCTTTCTTT. This chain links TRBV14 with TRBJ1-1; a weak D match, TRBD1 (5 bases). This CDR3 contains 17 residues. Trimming took off 1 base at V and 0 bases at J, with 15 bases between the two ends. Germline V lookup: CDR1 SGHDN, CDR2 FVKESK.

This chain uses TRBV27 with TRBJ2-3; D remains ambiguous. The CDR3 extends over 13 amino acids. The germline gives CDR1 MNHEY, CDR2 SMNVEV (reference sequence). The V end lost 3 bases, the J end lost 2 bases, and 6 bases lay between the germline ends. The CDR3 DNA reads as TGTGCCAGCAGTTTTTCTAACACAGATACGCAGTATTTT. Protein product: CASSFSNTDTQYF.

This clone has a handful of counts. This chain joins TRBV11-2 and TRBJ2-5, with TRBD2 identical over 11 bases. With V trimmed by 2 bases and J by 5 bases, 7 bases remained unmatched. The CDR3 consists of 16 residues. The germline CDR1 and CDR2 sequences are SGHAT and FQNNGV. CDR3 sequence (DNA): TGTGCCAGCAGCTTAATAACTAGCGGGGGCCGGGAGACCCAGTACTTC. Translating gives CASSLITSGGRETQYF.

The chain has TRBV15 and TRBJ1-6; 7 positions match TRBD1. With 7 bases clipped from V and 7 bases from J, the junction kept 4 bases outside the gene matches. CDR3 length: 13 amino acids. Germline loops: CDR1 LNHNV, CDR2 YYDKDF (reference sequence). The CDR3 coding sequence is TGTGCCACCAAAGGGACAGCCAATTCACCCCTCCACTTT. It specifies CATKGTANSPLHF. The full variable domain, with the rest looked up from reference TRBV15 and TRBJ1-6, is DAMVIQNPRYQVTQFGKPVTLSCSQTLNHNVMYWYQQKSSQAPKLLFHYYDKDFNNEADTPDNFQSRRPNTSFCFLDIRSPGLGDTAMYLCATKGTANSPLHFGNGTRLTVT.

This clone has more than one count but fewer than ten. The genes are TRBV7-2 and TRBJ2-7; 9 positions agree with TRBD1. With 3 bases clipped from V and 1 base from J, the junction kept 7 bases outside the gene matches. The CDR3 spans 16 residues. CDR1 and CDR2 (germline): SGHTA, FQGNSA. As DNA, the CDR3 is TGTGCCAGCAGCTTGAGTCCGGGACAGGGTTCCTACGAGCAGTACTTC. Amino acids: CASSLSPGQGSYEQYF.

This chain joins TRBV7-2 and TRBJ2-6; D uncertain. Germline V gene lookup returns CDR1 SGHTA and CDR2 FQGNSA. V lost 4 bases and J lost 0, with 4 bases in between. CDR3 length equals 14 residues. The CDR3 bases are TGTGCCAGCAGCTCACGCTCTGGGGCCAACGTCCTGACTTTC. It translates to CASSSRSGANVLTF. The full variable domain, with the rest looked up from reference TRBV7-2 and TRBJ2-6, is GAGVSQSPSNKVTEKGKDVELRCDPISGHTALYWYRQSLGQGLEFLIYFQGNSAPDKSGLPSDRFSAERTGGSVSTLTIQRTQQEDSAVYLCASSSRSGANVLTFGAGSRLTVL.

This clone was seen a few times. The gene calls are TRBV5-1 and TRBJ2-1; a possible D gene is TRBD2 (7 bases). CDR1 is SGHRS and CDR2 is YFSETQ in the germline V gene. The CDR3 is made up of 13 amino acids. Trimming removed 4 bases at V and 6 bases at J, with 11 bases between. CDR3 coding DNA: TGCGCCAGCAGCCCCGGGGGGCTCAATGAGCAGTTCTTC. Residues: CASSPGGLNEQFF.

The V gene is TRBV29-1, the J gene TRBJ2-1, with 7 positions matching TRBD2. Per germline, CDR1 SQVTM and CDR2 ANQGSEA. Trimming cost V 6 bases and J 0 bases; bases outside gene matches: 8. The CDR3 spans 15 residues. The CDR3 DNA is TGCAGCGTCCCCCCGGGGGGAACCTCCTACAATGAGCAGTTCTTC. The encoded protein is CSVPPGGTSYNEQFF.

This chain's CDR3 is CASDFQEGLTDTQYF. The CDR3 DNA sequence: TGTGCTAGTGATTTCCAGGAGGGGCTCACAGATACGCAGTATTTT. The chain employs TRBV12-5 and TRBJ2-3, with D perhaps matching TRBD2 (6 bases). Germline loops: CDR1 LGHNT, CDR2 FRNRAP. Trimming cost V 7 bases and J 2 bases, with 16 bases left between them. The CDR3 has 15 residues.

This clone was observed a handful of times. The genes are TRBV18 and TRBJ2-3; TRBD2 aligns across 7 bases. The CDR3 is made up of 13 amino acids. With V trimmed by 6 bases and J by 6 bases, 6 bases remained unmatched. Germline CDR1 and CDR2: KGHSH and LQKENI. The CDR3 bases are TGTGCCAGCTCCCCGGGACTAACGGATACGCAGTATTTT. As protein: CASSPGLTDTQYF.

This clone was seen more than once but under ten times. V and J are TRBV2 and TRBJ2-5, with D possibly being TRBD1 (6 bases). This CDR3 has 13 residues. Trimming took off 6 bases at V and 9 bases at J, with 17 bases between the two ends. Germline lookup yields CDR1 SNHLY and CDR2 FYNNEI. The CDR3 loop reads CASRVTGPLSQYF. The DNA for the CDR3 is TGTGCCAGCAGGGTGACAGGTCCGCTCTCCCAGTACTTC.

This clone was observed a few times. The chain has TRBV5-1 and TRBJ2-1; D may be TRBD2 (6 bases). Deletions cut 0 bases from V and 5 bases from J, with 9 bases between. The length of the CDR3 is 14 residues. Germline CDR1 SGHRS, CDR2 YFSETQ. DNA of the CDR3: TGCGCCAGCAGCTTGGAGGGAGGAAACAATGAGCAGTTCTTC. The encoded protein is CASSLEGGNNEQFF. The full variable domain, its missing parts supplied by reference TRBV5-1 and TRBJ2-1, is KAGVTQTPRYLIKTRGQQVTLSCSPISGHRSVSWYQQTPGQGLQFLFEYFSETQRNKGNFPGRFSGRQFSNSRSEMNVSTLELGDSALYLCASSLEGGNNEQFFGPGTRLTVL.

The CDR3 sequence is CASSLLRERNEQYF. For the CDR3, the DNA is TGTGCCAGCAGTTTACTGCGGGAGCGCAACGAGCAGTACTTC. This chain connects TRBV2 to TRBJ2-7; 7 bases line up with TRBD2. This CDR3 region has 14 residues. Germline CDR1 reads SNHLY; CDR2 reads FYNNEI. Unmatched junction bases numbered 9, after V lost 5 bases and J lost 5 bases.

The CDR3 loop is CAYRRQAGPNEKLFF. CDR3 coding DNA: TGTGCCTACCGTCGACAGGCCGGACCTAATGAAAAACTGTTTTTT. V and J are TRBV30 and TRBJ1-4, with a tentative D call TRBD1 (6 bases). V was clipped by 7 bases and J by 3 bases, with 18 bases between them. The CDR3 has 15 residues. Germline CDR1 is GTSNPN and CDR2 is SVGIG (reference sequence).

V and J are TRBV29-1 and TRBJ1-1; 10 bases are a match to TRBD1. V was pared by 5 bases and J by 4 bases, with 4 bases of the junction left unmatched. The CDR3 loop spans 13 amino acids. Germline assignment: CDR1 SQVTM and CDR2 ANQGSEA. The CDR3 loop is CSVLGQGGTEAFF. CDR3 DNA: TGCAGCGTTCTCGGACAGGGGGGCACTGAAGCTTTCTTT.

The chain links TRBV19 to TRBJ2-3; 10 bases align to TRBD1. From germline, CDR1 is LNHDA and CDR2 SQIVND (reference sequence). CDR3 length equals 16 residues. With V trimmed by 1 base and J by 1 base, 2 bases remained unmatched. In DNA, the CDR3 is TGTGCCAGTAGTATAGGCGGACAGGGGGGCACAGATACGCAGTATTTT. It codes for CASSIGGQGGTDTQYF. Variable domain in full (rest from reference TRBV19 and TRBJ2-3): DGGITQSPKYLFRKEGQNVTLSCEQNLNHDAMYWYRQDPGQGLRLIYYSQIVNDFQKGDIAEGYSVSREKKESFPLTVTSAQKNPTAFYLCASSIGGQGGTDTQYFGPGTRLTVL.